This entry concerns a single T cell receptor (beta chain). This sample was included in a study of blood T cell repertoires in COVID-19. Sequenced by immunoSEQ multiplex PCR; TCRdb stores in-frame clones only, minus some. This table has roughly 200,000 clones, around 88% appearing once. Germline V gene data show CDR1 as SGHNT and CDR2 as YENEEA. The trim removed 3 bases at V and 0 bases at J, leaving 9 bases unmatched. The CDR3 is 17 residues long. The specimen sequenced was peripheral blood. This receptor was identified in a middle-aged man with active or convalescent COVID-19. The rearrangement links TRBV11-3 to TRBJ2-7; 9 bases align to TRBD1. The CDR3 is CASSFWDRAHSSYEQYF. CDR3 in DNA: TGTGCCAGCAGCTTTTGGGACAGGGCACACAGCTCCTACGAGCAGTACTTC. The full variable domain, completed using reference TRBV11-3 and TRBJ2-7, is EAGVVQSPRYKIIEKKQPVAFWCNPISGHNTLYWYLQNLGQGPELLIRYENEEAVDDSQLPKDRFSAERLKGVDSTLKIQPAELGDSAVYLCASSFWDRAHSSYEQYFGPGTRLTVT.